This T cell receptor beta chain was profiled in a study of T cells after yellow fever vaccination. Study as a whole: Low-cell-number fractions underwent preparation using SMART-Seq v4 Ultra Low Input. Overall study findings and caveats: Among primary-vaccination clones, most reappeared after the booster, at almost 98% for CD4 and 88% for CD8. Abundant bulk-population clonotypes could contaminate the FACS-sorted repertoires.

As for this clonotype: Its antigen is currently unknown.

With 4 bases removed from V and 11 bases from J, the gap between germline ends came to 12 bases. Germline V lookup: CDR1 SNHLY, CDR2 FYNNEI. The CDR3 totals 11 residues. TCRdb reprocessed the 5' RACE reads with MiXCR, giving one entry per CDR3 protein. The data contain hundreds of thousands of distinct CDR3 sequences, around a tenth of them seen just once; the ten biggest clones take up roughly 18%. This chain uses TRBV2 with TRBJ2-7, with D possibly matching TRBD2 (5 bases). The source is a man in his late teens or twenties who received the YFV17D yellow fever vaccine. The sequencing here drew on PBMCs, taken on the day of the first yellow fever vaccination. The CDR3 DNA follows: TGTGCCAGCAGTGTCGGACTGAAGAAGTACTTC. Amino acid sequence: CASSVGLKKYF.